These 23 T cell receptor beta chains originate from one sample sequenced in a study of beta chain features in type 1 diabetes (dated by TCRdb to between 2017 and 2018). What the work shows at the level of the full study, not this receptor alone: A moderate but significant shortening of TCRB CDR3 length was observed in type 1 diabetes patients in all four CD4+ subsets.

No antigens are known for them. The receptor library was made with the immunoSEQ multiplex PCR assay. The entire amount of isolated RNA was reverse transcribed using the High Capacity cDNA Reverse Transcription Kit, so the sequenced TCRB transcripts were expressed ones. The table comes from immuneACCESS by way of TCRdb, which keeps in-frame sequences with V and J called. Part of the clones is missing from these tables; in studies checked, under half for an unresolved V gene and the rest for unknown reasons. The sample includes hundreds of thousands of clones, with around 15% observed a single time. The ten largest clones capture less than 0.04% of the sample. Sequencing was done on a sample of naive CD4+ T cells from blood. In light of the paper, this sample's cell subset or site label describes: true naive CD4+ T cells. The source of these receptors is a man aged 18-30 years with type 1 diabetes.

This clone has only a few counts. J is TRBJ1-2 and V is TRBV9; D gene ambiguous. The germline CDR1 and CDR2 sequences are SGDLS and YYNGEE. There are 14 residues in the CDR3. The ends were cut back, 3 bases at V and 0 bases at J, with 9 bases in the middle. In nucleotides, the CDR3 is TGTGCCAGCAGCGGATACACTACTAACTATGGCTACACCTTC. It is translated as CASSGYTTNYGYTF.

This chain joins TRBV28 and TRBJ2-7; D possibly corresponds to TRBD2 (5 bases). Germline CDR1 and CDR2: MDHEN and SYDVKM. This CDR3 is 13 amino acids long. V lost 8 bases to trimming and J lost 0 bases, with 11 bases between them. CDR3 DNA: TGTGCCAGCCATTTGGGGAGCTCCTACGAGCAGTACTTC. Protein product: CASHLGSSYEQYF.

There are a few counts of this clone. The chain has TRBV14 and TRBJ2-1; D may be TRBD2 (6 bases). The length of the CDR3 is 15 residues. Germline CDR1 and CDR2: SGHDN and FVKESK. Trimming stripped 1 base from V and 4 bases from J, with 11 bases between. CDR3 region: CASSQAGGEYNEQFF. DNA for the CDR3: TGTGCCAGCAGCCAAGCCGGAGGGGAGTACAATGAGCAGTTCTTC.

This clone was observed a few times. The chain joins TRBV4-2 to TRBJ2-7, with TRBD2 as a possible D gene (6 bases). Trimming took 1 base from V and 6 from J, leaving 7 bases between them. Germline V lookup: CDR1 LGHNA, CDR2 YNFKEQ. This CDR3 region has 12 residues. CDR3 amino acids: CASSQGLGEQYF. DNA for the CDR3: TGTGCCAGCAGCCAAGGACTAGGCGAGCAGTACTTC.

This clone showed up just a few times. The chain carries TRBV2 and TRBJ1-1, with D unresolved. The CDR3 has 14 amino acids. Germline V gives CDR1 SNHLY, CDR2 FYNNEI. Trimming stripped 4 bases from V and 1 base from J, with 10 bases between. In nucleotides, the CDR3 is TGTGCCAGCAGTGTAGGACTTCAGAACACTGAAGCTTTCTTT. This sequence encodes CASSVGLQNTEAFF.

Notes on this clone: The germline gene is not matched at one end of the junction; a read error may be the cause. V gene TRBV7-7 combines with J gene TRBJ2-7, with 7 positions matching TRBD1. The length of the CDR3 is 14 residues. Germline V CDR1 and CDR2: SSHAT, FNYEAQ (reference sequence). CDR3 in DNA: TGTGCTAGCAGCTGCAGACAGGGTCCCTACGAGCAGTACTTC. It yields the protein CASSCRQGPYEQYF.

This sequence joins TRBV4-1 and TRBJ2-5; D gene unclear. The V end was cut by 4 bases, the J end by 0 bases, with 21 bases between. Germline V gene sequence: CDR1 MGHRA, CDR2 YSYEKL. There are 18 residues in the CDR3. The CDR3 region is CASSPTVGVDRYQETQYF. CDR3 DNA: TGCGCCAGCAGCCCGACCGTCGGTGTTGATAGGTACCAAGAGACCCAGTACTTC.

Only a few counts were recorded for this clone. This sequence joins TRBV14 and TRBJ2-3; TRBD2 agrees at 8 bases. The CDR3 totals 15 residues. Unmatched junction bases numbered 5, after V lost 4 bases and J lost 2 bases. The germline gives CDR1 SGHDN, CDR2 FVKESK. The CDR3 region has the DNA TGTGCCAGCAGCCCAAGCGGGGGCTTCACAGATACGCAGTATTTT. Its protein product is CASSPSGGFTDTQYF.

This clone has only a few counts. Other DNA sequences from this sample encode an identical CDR3 as well. This sequence joins TRBV28 and TRBJ2-1; no definite D call. The CDR3 consists of 11 residues. Trimming took off 4 bases at V and 4 bases at J, with 2 bases between the two ends. Germline V CDR1 and CDR2: MDHEN, SYDVKM. The CDR3 loop reads CASSSYNEQFF. The DNA of the CDR3 is TGTGCCAGCAGTTCTTACAATGAGCAGTTCTTC.

This clone was seen only a few times. The chain couples TRBV5-4 to TRBJ1-2; D is undetermined. V lost 0 bases to trimming and J lost 2 bases, with 11 bases between them. Germline V gives CDR1 SGHNT, CDR2 YYREEE (reference sequence). The CDR3 loop spans 15 amino acids. The DNA for the CDR3 is TGTGCCAGCAGCTTGGAAGACGTAGGCAACTATGGCTACACCTTC. Protein sequence: CASSLEDVGNYGYTF. The full variable domain, in which reference TRBV5-4 and TRBJ1-2 provide the parts outside the CDR3, is ETGVTQSPTHLIKTRGQQVTLRCSSQSGHNTVSWYQQALGQGPQFIFQYYREEENGRGNFPPRFSGLQFPNYSSELNVNALELDDSALYLCASSLEDVGNYGYTFGSGTRLTVV.

The chain has TRBV27 and TRBJ2-7; TRBD1 aligns across 8 bases. The CDR3 contains 15 residues. From germline, CDR1 is MNHEY and CDR2 SMNVEV (reference sequence). The junction had 13 bases not matched to a gene; V was cut back by 7 bases and J by 5 bases. DNA for the CDR3: TGTGCCAGCATCTTCCGGACGACAGGGGACCACGAGCAGTACTTC. Amino acids: CASIFRTTGDHEQYF.

This chain connects TRBV4-1 to TRBJ2-7, with 8 nucleotides matching TRBD2. This CDR3 has 15 residues. V dropped 4 bases and J dropped 0; count of bases not matched to a gene: 5. Per germline, CDR1 MGHRA and CDR2 YSYEKL. The CDR3 nucleotides read TGCGCCAGCAGCCTGAATAGCGGGGTCTCCTACGAGCAGTACTTC. As protein: CASSLNSGVSYEQYF.

The CDR3 nucleotides are TGTGCCAGCAGTGAGACAAAGGCTGGGGGTAATGAGCAGTTCTTC. This translates into CASSETKAGGNEQFF. The V call is TRBV6-4, the J call TRBJ2-1; either TRBD1 or TRBD2 may supply D (5 bases each). Trimming left V 3 bases short and J 7 bases short, with 16 bases between. This CDR3 region has 15 residues. The germline V gene has CDR1 MRHNA and CDR2 SNTAGT.

V and J are TRBV30 and TRBJ2-1; perhaps TRBD2 as D (5 bases). Germline V gives CDR1 GTSNPN, CDR2 SVGIG (reference sequence). The CDR3 has 15 residues. With 2 bases removed from V and 9 bases from J, the gap between germline ends came to 20 bases. CDR3 sequence reads: CAWSTRSGYKVEQFF. The DNA of the CDR3 is TGTGCCTGGAGTACTAGGAGTGGGTACAAGGTTGAGCAGTTCTTC.

In its sample, this clone was seen a few times. Mismatch with germline at one junction end may stem from a read error. V is TRBV11-2 and J is TRBJ2-3, with a tentative D call TRBD1 (5 bases). This CDR3 region has 11 residues. Germline lookup yields CDR1 SGHAT and CDR2 FQNNGV. CDR3: CASSLPGAPWF. The CDR3 DNA reads TGTGCCAGCAGCTTACCTGGGGCCCCCTGGTTT. The entire variable domain, with the rest obtained from reference TRBV11-2 and TRBJ2-3, is as follows: EAGVAQSPRYKIIEKRQSVAFWCNPISGHATLYWYQQILGQGPKLLIQFQNNGVVDDSQLPKDRFSAERLKGVDSTLKIQPAKLEDSAVYLCASSLPGAPWFGPGTRLTVL.

The gene calls are TRBV15 and TRBJ2-7; D gene unclear. The ends were cut back, 8 bases at V and 6 bases at J, with 17 bases in the middle. This CDR3 contains 13 residues. Germline V gene sequence: CDR1 LNHNV, CDR2 YYDKDF (reference sequence). The DNA for the CDR3 is TGTGCCACCGCGCAGGACGTCCCGTCCGAGCAGTACTTC. Translating it yields CATAQDVPSEQYF.

This clone was found a few times. The chain carries TRBV19 and TRBJ2-7, with 9 bases fitting TRBD1. V dropped 8 bases and J dropped 4; count of bases not matched to a gene: 3. Germline values: CDR1 LNHDA, CDR2 SQIVND (reference sequence). The CDR3 runs to 12 residues. The CDR3 here is CASGTGFYEQYF. CDR3 coding DNA: TGTGCCAGTGGGACAGGGTTTTACGAGCAGTACTTC.

This chain joins TRBV30 and TRBJ2-2, with D hard to call. The length of the CDR3 is 13 residues. Trimming removed 4 bases at V and 6 bases at J, with 12 bases between. CDR1 is GTSNPN, CDR2 SVGIG, per germline (reference sequence). CDR3 loop: CAWKDGPAGELFF. The CDR3 DNA reads TGTGCCTGGAAGGACGGGCCAGCCGGGGAGCTGTTTTTT. Full variable domain (outside the CDR3, taken from reference TRBV30 and TRBJ2-2): SQTIHQWPATLVQPVGSPLSLECTVEGTSNPNLYWYRQAAGRGLQLLFYSVGIGQISSEVPQNLSASRPQDRQFILSSKKLLLSDSGFYLCAWKDGPAGELFFGEGSRLTVL.

The V and J genes are TRBV7-2 and TRBJ2-7; the D gene is possibly TRBD1 (6 bases). The CDR3 spans 15 residues. V gave up 2 bases and J gave up 0 bases, with 11 bases separating them. Germline values: CDR1 SGHTA, CDR2 FQGNSA. The DNA for the CDR3 is TGTGCCAGCAGCTTAACCTGGACAGACTCCTACGAGCAGTACTTC. It codes for CASSLTWTDSYEQYF. Variable domain in full (rest from reference TRBV7-2 and TRBJ2-7): GAGVSQSPSNKVTEKGKDVELRCDPISGHTALYWYRQSLGQGLEFLIYFQGNSAPDKSGLPSDRFSAERTGGSVSTLTIQRTQQEDSAVYLCASSLTWTDSYEQYFGPGTRLTVT.

This clone was seen only a few times. The chain couples TRBV11-2 to TRBJ2-1; D not certain. CDR3 length: 15 residues. The V end lost 2 bases, the J end lost 0 bases, and 8 bases lay between the germline ends. Germline CDR1 is SGHAT and CDR2 is FQNNGV. The CDR3 region is CASSLTRSSYNEQFF. The CDR3 bases are TGTGCCAGCAGCTTAACCCGAAGCTCCTACAATGAGCAGTTCTTC.

The J gene is TRBJ2-4, the V gene TRBV14; D ambiguous. The CDR3 sequence is 13 residues long. Trimming removed 1 base from V and 6 bases from J, with 7 bases in between. Germline CDR1 is SGHDN and CDR2 is FVKESK. The CDR3 loop is CASSQAVRNIQYF. The CDR3 DNA reads as TGTGCCAGCAGCCAAGCGGTTCGAAACATTCAGTACTTC.

The gene calls are TRBV4-1 and TRBJ1-1; D gene unclear. Germline V gives CDR1 MGHRA, CDR2 YSYEKL. The CDR3 contains 14 residues. The ends were cut back, 3 bases at V and 2 bases at J, with 10 bases in the middle. DNA for the CDR3: TGCGCCAGCAGCCAGTTACCGTTTAACACTGAAGCTTTCTTT. It specifies CASSQLPFNTEAFF.

This clone has only a few counts. CDR3 sequence (DNA): TGTGCCAGCAGTAGGGACGGGAGCTCTGGAAACACCATATATTTT. Its translation is CASSRDGSSGNTIYF. The chain recombines TRBV6-5 with TRBJ1-3; maybe TRBD1 (5 bases). Trimming pared 5 bases from V and 0 bases from J, leaving 11 bases between. The CDR3 runs 15 residues. The germline gives CDR1 MNHEY, CDR2 SVGAGI.